The source of this T cell receptor (beta chain) is a study of response to subunit inactivated influenza vaccine. Findings and limits, study-wide: Authors suggested each seasonal influenza vaccination recruits few new T cells.

This clonotype was seen a few times. What it binds is not known. TCRdb processed the RT-PCR reads anew with MiXCR; each CDR3 protein has one entry. The sample lists around 570,000 distinct CDR3 sequences; approximately 7.6% were seen once. The germline V and J ends were trimmed by 5 bases and 0 bases, with 7 bases remaining between them. Germline CDR1 SGHTA, CDR2 FQGNSA. CDR3 length: 13 residues. The source is a man aged 50 to 69 who received an inactivated influenza vaccine. The chain joins TRBV7-2 to TRBJ1-1, with unresolved D. The sample in question was PBMCs from blood, obtained 23 to 25 months after vaccination. CDR3 region: CASSQEMNTEAFF. DNA of the CDR3: TGTGCCAGCAGCCAAGAAATGAACACTGAAGCTTTCTTT.